This TCR beta chain was sequenced for a study of blood T cells in healthy people across ages. Study overall: Using template switching, researchers captured about one barcoded beta molecule for each two T cells.

Trimming took 4 bases from V and 5 from J, leaving 12 bases between them. The CDR3 is made up of 14 amino acids. Germline V CDR1 and CDR2: SGHRS, YFSETQ. The second PCR ran about 7 to 12 cycles with a sample-barcoded 5' primer and J-beta primers. MiXCR was run by TCRdb on the 5' RACE reads, yielding one entry per CDR3 protein. The table includes 1.8 million or so distinct CDR3 sequences, roughly 43% detected once. Concerning this clonotype: Its cognate antigen is unknown.

Notes on the study in general: Estimates of diversity drawn from one million T cells were considered underestimates. A roughly linear age-dependent decrease characterized TCR beta diversity per million T cells. There was no known CMV status for donors, so expanded clonotype changes were possibly confounded.

The sequenced sample was blood. The chain uses TRBV5-1 and TRBJ1-4; D is possibly TRBD1 (6 bases). The clonotype originates from a human donor in good health. The CDR3 loop reads CASSPGQWNEKLFF. CDR3 sequence (DNA): TGCGCCAGCAGCCCTGGACAGTGGAATGAAAAACTGTTTTTT.